The source of this T cell receptor (beta chain) is a study of radiation and T cells in renal cell carcinoma. This clone was seen a handful of times. Its matching antigen is unknown. Using immunoSEQ multiplex PCR, the repertoire was profiled, and TCRdb retains in-frame clones only, with some absent. Of some 44,000 clones detected, 82% appear once; the ten largest clones hold 27%. Points from the study as a whole: Pretreatment tumor biopsies were lacking, so baseline clonotypes are unknown.

The germline CDR1 and CDR2 sequences are SGHVS and FNYEAQ. Unmatched junction bases numbered 8, after V lost 6 bases and J lost 0 bases. The CDR3 extends over 16 amino acids. Time point denoted: blood 4 weeks post-SBRT, at nephrectomy. Sample treatment: 15 Gy SBRT to primary tumor, nephrectomy 4 weeks later. Clear cell pathology was present in this patient's renal cell carcinoma. Sequences were derived from blood, sampled from a patient whose treatment included radiotherapy and nephrectomy. This clonotype was sampled from a woman aged 65 to 85 with renal cell carcinoma. V gene TRBV7-6 combines with J gene TRBJ2-3, with 8 bases that match TRBD2. For the CDR3, the DNA is TGTGCCAGCAGTGTCGGGGGGGCGACTAGCACAGATACGCAGTATTTT. Amino acids: CASSVGGATSTDTQYF.